Shown below are 23 T cell receptor beta chains from a single sample sequenced in a study of cytomegalovirus exposure and HLA in healthy donors (dated by TCRdb to 2016 to 2017). Libraries came from the immunoSEQ multiplex PCR assay. For the multiplex PCR, a mixture combining 60 forward primers for TCR Vbeta segments and 13 reverse primers for TCR Jbeta segments was used. The table comes from immuneACCESS by way of TCRdb, which keeps in-frame sequences with V and J called. Part of the clones is missing from these tables; in studies checked, under half for an unresolved V gene and the rest for unknown reasons. The sample yields 150,000 to 200,000 clones; 70% to 90% were counted once. The ten biggest clones cover approximately 1.7% of the sample. The material sequenced was PBMCs. The receptors derive from a woman aged 18-35 years in good health and CMV-seronegative.

This clone occurred once. The CDR3 bases are TGTGCCAGCAGTTTTCTTGGGACAGGGAATTACGAGCAGTACTTC. Encoded protein: CASSFLGTGNYEQYF. The rearrangement links TRBV27 to TRBJ2-7; 9 bases agree with TRBD1. From germline, CDR1 is MNHEY and CDR2 SMNVEV (reference sequence). V lost 3 bases, J lost 4 bases, and 7 bases stayed unmatched. This CDR3 is 15 amino acids long.

This rearrangement joins TRBV6-1 to TRBJ2-7, with 8 bases matching TRBD2. Per the germline V gene, CDR1 is MNHNS and CDR2 is SASEGT. J was trimmed by 12 bases and V by 6 bases; bases with no gene match: 7. This CDR3 has 11 residues. CDR3 nucleotides: TGTGCCAGCAGGGAGCGGGAGTCGCCGTACTTC. Encoded protein: CASRERESPYF.

The chain uses TRBV7-9 and TRBJ2-1, with 11 positions matching TRBD2. The CDR3 loop spans 15 amino acids. The V gene's germline CDR1 is SEHNR and CDR2 FQNEAQ (reference sequence). After removal of 7 bases from V and 8 bases from J, the junction contained 10 bases not matched to a gene. The DNA for the CDR3 is TGTGCCAGCACCCCGACTAGCGGGAATTTCGATGAGCAGTTCTTC. Translation gives CASTPTSGNFDEQFF.

CDR3 sequence reads: CASSPGLAEVYNEQFF. DNA for the CDR3: TGCGCCAGCAGCCCCGGGCTAGCGGAAGTCTACAATGAGCAGTTCTTC. The gene calls are TRBV4-1 and TRBJ2-1; TRBD2 aligns across 7 bases. With V trimmed by 4 bases and J by 3 bases, 9 bases remained unmatched. This CDR3 comprises 16 residues. Germline-derived CDR1 and CDR2 are MGHRA and YSYEKL.

V usage is TRBV6-1 and J usage is TRBJ1-2; D is undetermined. The CDR3 has 14 residues. Trimming pared 6 bases from V and 3 bases from J, leaving 14 bases between. Germline lookup yields CDR1 MNHNS and CDR2 SASEGT. CDR3 region: CASSLRPGDYGYTF. CDR3 in DNA: TGTGCCAGCAGCCTCAGGCCCGGGGACTATGGCTACACCTTC.

This CDR3 reads CASSLLGQFTSTDTQYF. The CDR3 nucleotides read TGCGCCAGCAGCTTGTTGGGCCAGTTTACTAGCACAGATACGCAGTATTTT. J is TRBJ2-3 and V is TRBV5-1; D is undetermined. Germline V gene sequence: CDR1 SGHRS, CDR2 YFSETQ. The CDR3 spans 17 residues. Trimming took 1 base from V and 0 from J, leaving 15 bases between them. Filled out from reference TRBV5-1 and TRBJ2-3, the complete variable domain reads KAGVTQTPRYLIKTRGQQVTLSCSPISGHRSVSWYQQTPGQGLQFLFEYFSETQRNKGNFPGRFSGRQFSNSRSEMNVSTLELGDSALYLCASSLLGQFTSTDTQYFGPGTRLTVL.

The rearrangement links TRBV7-6 to TRBJ1-6, with 7 bases identical to TRBD1. This CDR3 is built from 15 residues. The V gene end was trimmed by 5 bases and the J gene end by 5 bases; junction bases not matched to a gene: 6. CDR1 and CDR2 from the germline V gene are SGHVS and FNYEAQ. CDR3 in DNA: TGTGCCAGCAGCCCCGGACAGGTCGATAATTCACCCCTCCACTTT. This translates into CASSPGQVDNSPLHF.

This chain uses TRBV5-4 with TRBJ1-3; D uncertain. There are 16 residues in the CDR3. Germline V gene data show CDR1 as SGHNT and CDR2 as YYREEE (reference sequence). The V gene lost 4 bases and the J gene lost 0 bases, with 14 bases spanning the gap. CDR3 nucleotides: TGTGCCAGCAGCCTAGACGCCAACCCCTCTGGAAACACCATATATTTT. Translated, it gives CASSLDANPSGNTIYF.

The CDR3 DNA follows: TGTGCCAGCAGCTTAGCCCCTGGCAGGGTGGTCTACGAGCAGTACTTC. Protein product: CASSLAPGRVVYEQYF. The V call is TRBV7-2, the J call TRBJ2-5; possibly TRBD1 for D (5 bases). The end of the DNA is better explained by TRBJ2-7, so the J call may be wrong. CDR1 and CDR2 from the germline V gene are SGHTA and FQGNSA. CDR3 length: 16 residues.

The chain joins TRBV18 to TRBJ1-5; D possibly corresponds to TRBD1 (5 bases). The CDR3 spans 16 residues. The germline V gene encodes CDR1 KGHSH and CDR2 LQKENI. V dropped 6 bases and J dropped 7 bases, with 22 bases sitting between them. The CDR3 sequence is CASSPALGQGSQPQHF. CDR3 nucleotide sequence: TGTGCCAGCTCCCCCGCCTTGGGCCAGGGATCCCAGCCCCAGCATTTT.

In this sample, this clone turned up once. The J gene is TRBJ2-5, the V gene TRBV28; 8 nucleotides line up with TRBD1. CDR1 MDHEN and CDR2 SYDVKM come from the germline V gene. The CDR3 spans 15 residues. V lost 6 bases and J lost 5; bases outside the gene matches: 11. The CDR3 sequence: CASSRAGGAGETQYF. In DNA form, the CDR3 reads TGTGCCAGCAGCCGTGCAGGGGGCGCGGGGGAGACCCAGTACTTC.

The CDR3 bases are TGTGCCAGCAGCTTGGCCGTCGGGGGAAACACCATATATTTT. The encoded protein is CASSLAVGGNTIYF. The chain employs TRBV5-8 and TRBJ1-3; D is uncertain. The CDR3 is 14 residues long. The germline V gene has CDR1 SGHTS and CDR2 YDEGEE. The V and J ends lost 0 bases and 4 bases respectively, with 8 bases between them.

V is TRBV11-2 and J is TRBJ2-2; D may be TRBD1 (5 bases). There are 17 residues in the CDR3. V gave up 8 bases and J gave up 4 bases, with 23 bases separating them. Germline V gene lookup returns CDR1 SGHAT and CDR2 FQNNGV. This CDR3 is CASSAYWGRATTGELFF. The CDR3 region has the DNA TGTGCCAGCTCGGCCTACTGGGGCAGGGCGACCACCGGGGAGCTGTTTTTT.

This sequence joins TRBV27 and TRBJ2-5; D may be TRBD2 (5 bases). The J call is in doubt because the DNA end fits TRBJ2-7 better. The CDR3 runs 14 residues. CDR1 and CDR2 from the germline V gene are MNHEY and SMNVEV (reference sequence). Here the CDR3 reads CASSFRAAAYEQYF. The CDR3 nucleotides read TGTGCCAGCAGTTTTCGAGCGGCCGCCTACGAGCAGTACTTC.

This clone has just one count. The chain combines TRBV7-9 with TRBJ1-5, with D maybe TRBD1 (6 bases). With 2 bases removed from V and 1 base from J, the gap between germline ends came to 9 bases. Germline values: CDR1 SEHNR, CDR2 FQNEAQ (reference sequence). CDR3 length: 15 amino acids. The CDR3 coding sequence is TGTGCCAGCAGCTTAACAGGGACGAGCAATCAGCCCCAGCATTTT. Its translation is CASSLTGTSNQPQHF.

The rearrangement uses TRBV5-6 and TRBJ1-3, with 8 nucleotides matching TRBD1. The trim removed 3 bases at V and 0 bases at J, leaving 8 bases unmatched. The germline V gene has CDR1 SGHDT and CDR2 YYEEEE. This CDR3 is 17 amino acids long. The CDR3: CASSSTGDRYSGNTIYF. Here the CDR3 DNA reads TGTGCCAGCAGCTCTACGGGGGACAGGTACTCTGGAAACACCATATATTTT. The variable domain in full, completed from reference TRBV5-6 and TRBJ1-3, reads DAGVTQSPTHLIKTRGQQVTLRCSPKSGHDTVSWYQQALGQGPQFIFQYYEEEERQRGNFPDRFSGHQFPNYSSELNVNALLLGDSALYLCASSSTGDRYSGNTIYFGEGSWLTVV.

The chain employs TRBV6-1 and TRBJ1-1; D gene unclear. Germline V lookup: CDR1 MNHNS, CDR2 SASEGT. The V gene lost 6 bases and the J gene lost 1 base, with 15 bases spanning the gap. The length of the CDR3 is 15 residues. The CDR3 loop reads CASRINRYSNTEAFF. In DNA, the CDR3 is TGTGCCAGCAGGATAAACAGATACTCGAACACTGAAGCTTTCTTT.

V is TRBV19 and J is TRBJ1-1, with TRBD1 matching over 8 bases. Germline CDR1 reads LNHDA; CDR2 reads SQIVND (reference sequence). This CDR3 is built from 13 residues. The V and J ends lost 5 bases and 3 bases, in that order; junction bases with no gene match: 2. The CDR3 here is CASSADRDTEAFF. As DNA, the CDR3 is TGTGCCAGTAGTGCGGACAGGGACACTGAAGCTTTCTTT.

The chain carries TRBV28 and TRBJ2-5; maybe TRBD1 (5 bases). Trimming cost V 1 base and J 1 base, with 10 bases left between them. Germline V gene data show CDR1 as MDHEN and CDR2 as SYDVKM. This CDR3 spans 15 amino acids. The CDR3 loop is CASSLFDRAQETQYF. The CDR3 DNA sequence: TGTGCCAGCAGTTTATTCGACAGAGCCCAAGAGACCCAGTACTTC.

The J gene is TRBJ2-1, the V gene TRBV7-2, with 7 bases fitting TRBD2. There are 14 residues in the CDR3. Germline CDR1 SGHTA, CDR2 FQGNSA. J gave up 6 bases and V 2 bases, and 4 bases lay outside the gene matches. CDR3 in amino acids: CASSLRLAVNEQFF. The CDR3 DNA reads as TGTGCCAGCAGCTTAAGGCTAGCGGTCAATGAGCAGTTCTTC.

The DNA for the CDR3 is TGCGCCAGCAGCTCCCACATGAACACTGAAGCTTTCTTT. Its translation: CASSSHMNTEAFF. This chain uses TRBV4-1 with TRBJ1-1; unclear D gene. V lost 5 bases and J lost 0, with 7 bases in between. The CDR3 sequence is 13 residues long. Germline CDR1 is MGHRA and CDR2 is YSYEKL.

This clone was counted once. The CDR3 spells CASSRLAGGQETQYF. The CDR3 DNA follows: TGTGCCAGCAGCAGACTAGCGGGGGGCCAAGAGACCCAGTACTTC. The chain joins TRBV7-9 to TRBJ2-5, with 13 bases matching TRBD2. Germline V lookup: CDR1 SEHNR, CDR2 FQNEAQ (reference sequence). The V gene end was trimmed by 5 bases and the J gene end by 1 base; junction bases not matched to a gene: 1. This CDR3 region has 15 residues. Complete variable domain (other parts from reference TRBV7-9 and TRBJ2-5): DTGVSQNPRHKITKRGQNVTFRCDPISEHNRLYWYRQTLGQGPEFLTYFQNEAQLEKSRLLSDRFSAERPKGSFSTLEIQRTEQGDSAMYLCASSRLAGGQETQYFGPGTRLLVL.

V usage is TRBV10-3 and J usage is TRBJ2-3; 12 bases fit TRBD2. The CDR3 length is 17 residues. V was pared by 2 bases and J by 4 bases, with 7 bases of the junction left unmatched. CDR1 and CDR2 (germline): ENHRY, SYGVKD. The CDR3 DNA reads TGTGCCATCAGTGAGGAGGCTAGCGGGAGGGCCGCAGATACGCAGTATTTT. Protein: CAISEEASGRAADTQYF.